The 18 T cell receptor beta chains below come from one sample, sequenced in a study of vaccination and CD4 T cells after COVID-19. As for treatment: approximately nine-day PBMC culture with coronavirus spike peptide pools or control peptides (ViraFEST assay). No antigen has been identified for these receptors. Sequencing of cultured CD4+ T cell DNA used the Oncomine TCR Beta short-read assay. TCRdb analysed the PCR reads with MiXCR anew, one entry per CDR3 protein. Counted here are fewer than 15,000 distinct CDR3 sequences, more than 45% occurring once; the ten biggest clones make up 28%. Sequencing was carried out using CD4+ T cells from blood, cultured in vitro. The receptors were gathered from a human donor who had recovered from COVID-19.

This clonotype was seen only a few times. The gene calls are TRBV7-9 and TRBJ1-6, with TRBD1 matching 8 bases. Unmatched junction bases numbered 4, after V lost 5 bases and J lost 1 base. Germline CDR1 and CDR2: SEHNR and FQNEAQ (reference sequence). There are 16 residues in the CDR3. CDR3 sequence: CASSLQGASYNSPLHF. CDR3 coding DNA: TGTGCCAGCAGCCTGCAGGGGGCATCCTATAATTCACCCCTCCACTTT.

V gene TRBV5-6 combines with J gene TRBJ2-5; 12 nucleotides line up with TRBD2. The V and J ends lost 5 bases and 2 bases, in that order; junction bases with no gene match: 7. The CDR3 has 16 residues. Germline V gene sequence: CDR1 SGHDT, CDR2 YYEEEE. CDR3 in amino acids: CASSSTSGGLQETQYF. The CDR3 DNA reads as TGTGCCAGCAGTTCGACTAGCGGGGGCCTACAAGAGACCCAGTACTTC.

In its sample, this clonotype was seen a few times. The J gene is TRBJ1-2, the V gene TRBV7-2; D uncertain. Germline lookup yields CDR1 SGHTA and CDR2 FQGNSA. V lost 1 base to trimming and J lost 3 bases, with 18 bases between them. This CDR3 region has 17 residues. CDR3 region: CASSLVAGSSEDYGYTF. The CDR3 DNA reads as TGTGCCAGCAGCTTAGTAGCCGGATCCTCCGAGGACTATGGCTACACCTTC.

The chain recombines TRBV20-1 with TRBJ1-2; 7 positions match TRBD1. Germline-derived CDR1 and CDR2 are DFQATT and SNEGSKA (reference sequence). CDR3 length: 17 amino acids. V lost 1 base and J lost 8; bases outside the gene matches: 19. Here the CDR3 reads CSARAPGQRSVPKGYTF. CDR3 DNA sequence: TGCAGTGCTAGAGCTCCGGGACAGCGGAGTGTCCCTAAAGGCTACACCTTC.

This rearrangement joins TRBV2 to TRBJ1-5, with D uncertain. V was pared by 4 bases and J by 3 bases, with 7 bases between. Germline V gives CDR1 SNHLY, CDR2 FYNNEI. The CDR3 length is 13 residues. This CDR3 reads CASSVGINQPQHF. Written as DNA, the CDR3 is TGTGCCAGCAGTGTAGGTATCAATCAGCCCCAGCATTTT.

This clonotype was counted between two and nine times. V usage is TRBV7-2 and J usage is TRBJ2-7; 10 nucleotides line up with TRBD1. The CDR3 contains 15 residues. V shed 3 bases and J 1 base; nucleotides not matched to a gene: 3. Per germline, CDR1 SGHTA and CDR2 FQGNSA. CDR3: CASSFGTGVSYEQYF. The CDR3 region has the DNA TGTGCCAGCAGCTTCGGGACAGGGGTATCCTACGAGCAGTACTTC.

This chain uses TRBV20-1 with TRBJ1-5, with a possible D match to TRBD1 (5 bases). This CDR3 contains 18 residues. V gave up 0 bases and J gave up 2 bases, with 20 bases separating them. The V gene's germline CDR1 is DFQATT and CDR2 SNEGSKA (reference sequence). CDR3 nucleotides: TGCAGTGCTAGAGATCGCGTGGGGCGAGGAAGTGGCAATCAGCCCCAGCATTTT. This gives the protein CSARDRVGRGSGNQPQHF.

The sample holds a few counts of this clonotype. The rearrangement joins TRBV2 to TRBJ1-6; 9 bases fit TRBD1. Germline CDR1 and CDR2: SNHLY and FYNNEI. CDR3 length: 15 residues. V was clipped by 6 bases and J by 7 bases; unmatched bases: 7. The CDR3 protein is CASRQAGQGNSPLHF. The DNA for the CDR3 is TGTGCCAGCAGACAAGCGGGACAGGGAAATTCACCCCTCCACTTT.

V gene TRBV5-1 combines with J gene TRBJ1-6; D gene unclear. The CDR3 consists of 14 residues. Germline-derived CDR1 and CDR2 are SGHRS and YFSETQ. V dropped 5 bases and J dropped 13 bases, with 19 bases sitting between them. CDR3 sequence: CASRLEAQVSPLHF. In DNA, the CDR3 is TGCGCCAGCAGACTGGAGGCCCAGGTGTCCCCCCTCCACTTT.

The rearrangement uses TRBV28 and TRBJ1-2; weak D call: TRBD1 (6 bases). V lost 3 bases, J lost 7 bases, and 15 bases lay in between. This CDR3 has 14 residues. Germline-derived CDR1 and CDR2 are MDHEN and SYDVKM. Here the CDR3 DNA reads TGTGCCAGCAGTTTGCCGGGGGCTTCGAGTGGCTACACCTTC. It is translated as CASSLPGASSGYTF.

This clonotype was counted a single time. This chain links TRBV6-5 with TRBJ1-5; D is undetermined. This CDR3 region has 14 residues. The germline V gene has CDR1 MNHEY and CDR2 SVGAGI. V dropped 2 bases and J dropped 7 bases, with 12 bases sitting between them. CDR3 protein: CASSYGPNGQPQHF. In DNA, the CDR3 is TGTGCCAGCAGTTACGGCCCGAACGGGCAGCCCCAGCATTTT.

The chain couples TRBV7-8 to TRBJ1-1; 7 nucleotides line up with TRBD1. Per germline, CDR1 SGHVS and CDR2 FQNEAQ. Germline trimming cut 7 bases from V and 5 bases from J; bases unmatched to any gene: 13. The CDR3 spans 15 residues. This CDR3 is CASTTRGTAGTEAFF. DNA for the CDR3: TGTGCCAGCACCACTCGGGGGACAGCCGGGACTGAAGCTTTCTTT.

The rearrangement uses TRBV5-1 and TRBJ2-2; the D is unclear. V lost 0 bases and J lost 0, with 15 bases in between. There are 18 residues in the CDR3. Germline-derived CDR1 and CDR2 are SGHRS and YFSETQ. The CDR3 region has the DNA TGCGCCAGCAGCTTGGAAGCCAGGCTGGTCGCGAACACCGGGGAGCTGTTTTTT. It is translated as CASSLEARLVANTGELFF.

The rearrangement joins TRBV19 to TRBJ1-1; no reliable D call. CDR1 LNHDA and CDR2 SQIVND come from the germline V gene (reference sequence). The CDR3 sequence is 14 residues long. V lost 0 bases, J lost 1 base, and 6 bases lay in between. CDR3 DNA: TGTGCCAGTAGTATAGATACCGGGAACACTGAAGCTTTCTTT. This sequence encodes CASSIDTGNTEAFF.

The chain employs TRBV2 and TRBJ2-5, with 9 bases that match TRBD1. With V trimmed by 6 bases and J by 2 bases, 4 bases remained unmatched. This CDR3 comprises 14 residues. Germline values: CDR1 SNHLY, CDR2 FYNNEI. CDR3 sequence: CASSRGQGQETQYF. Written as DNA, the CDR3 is TGTGCCAGCAGCCGCGGACAGGGGCAAGAGACCCAGTACTTC.

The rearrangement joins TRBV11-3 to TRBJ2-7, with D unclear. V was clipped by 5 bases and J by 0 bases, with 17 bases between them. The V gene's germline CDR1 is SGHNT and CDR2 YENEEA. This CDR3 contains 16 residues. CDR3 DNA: TGTGCCAGCAGCCAAAGCATAATTAGGAGCTCCTACGAGCAGTACTTC. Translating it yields CASSQSIIRSSYEQYF.

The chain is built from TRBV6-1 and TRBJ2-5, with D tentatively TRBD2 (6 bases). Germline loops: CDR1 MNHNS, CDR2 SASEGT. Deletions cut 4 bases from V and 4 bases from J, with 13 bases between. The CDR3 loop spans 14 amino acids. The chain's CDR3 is CASSAGTFGETQYF. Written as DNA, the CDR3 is TGTGCCAGCAGTGCCGGGACTTTCGGAGAGACCCAGTACTTC.

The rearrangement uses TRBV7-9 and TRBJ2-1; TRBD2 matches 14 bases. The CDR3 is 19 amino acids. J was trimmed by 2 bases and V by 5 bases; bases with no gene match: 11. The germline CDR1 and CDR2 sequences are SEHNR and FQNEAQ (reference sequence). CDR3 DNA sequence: TGTGCCAGCAGCCCGCTGACTAGCGGGGGGGCCCTTACCTACAATGAGCAGTTCTTC. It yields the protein CASSPLTSGGALTYNEQFF.